What follows is one T cell receptor beta chain and its context. This clone came up a few times. Its cognate antigen has yet to be identified. It has no much larger one-base neighbor in the sample; base qualities were not kept. This entry is derived from a study of blood T cell repertoires in COVID-19 (TCRdb year 2020). Regarding the complete study: The collaborator samples originated in the United States, Italy and Spain and spanned the acute and convalescent phases of COVID-19. The material from the prospective study consisted of cDNA or gDNA derived from T cells, B-cell-depleted T cells, or PBMCs. The dataset comprised deeply sampled blood TCRbeta repertoires from subjects exposed to, actively infected with, or recovered from COVID-19. A freely available public database, intended as a resource for researchers studying the immune response to SARS-CoV-2, is where the repertoires were released. The samples were drawn from the first 160 participants of the ongoing ImmuneRACE study and from some 1,300 subjects provided by 6 global collaborators. Nearly every sample came with metadata listing a de-identified subject ID, COVID-19 status, age in years and sex. HLA class I and class II types, where available, came from metadata supplied by the sample provider rather than from assay-based typing. What the research found in general, with its limitations: The quantity of clinical and demographic metadata differed by source and by participant and was supplied without curation.

Whole blood was collected in K2EDTA tubes by collaborating institutions according to the institutions' own protocols. For TCRbeta analysis, collaborator samples were shipped as frozen whole blood, as isolated PBMCs, or as DNA extracted from either sample type. CDR1 MDHEN and CDR2 SYDVKM are derived from the germline V gene. Trimming costs V 1 base and J 2 bases, and their ends lie 6 bases apart. Taken from cysteine to phenylalanine, the CDR3 has 14 residues. The retained sequence is limited to the CDR3, 42 bases, with the frame set at the first base. TCRbeta CDR3 regions were amplified from genomic DNA using the immunoSEQ Assay, a bias-controlled multiplex PCR. Per the original workflow: Nucleated cell counts per sample were estimated from amplification of reference gene primers within the assay. Sequence reads were collapsed and filtered to measure the absolute abundance of every unique TCRbeta CDR3 rearrangement. For each sample, productive Simpson clonality was calculated by taking the square root of Simpson's diversity index across productive rearrangements. TCRdb's version of the immuneACCESS table is confined to in-frame rearrangements and falls short of the full clone set. An unresolved V gene accounts for under half of the shortfall where checked; the remainder is of unknown origin. The DNA was the basis for D and trimming; V, J and clone size are from that table. For this sample there are approximately 150,000 clones; around 90% appear just once. In total, the top ten clones hold over 0.75% of the sample.

Material: peripheral blood. The sequence links TRBV28 to TRBJ1-5; there is no confident call for the D gene. This clonotype originated in a woman aged 45 to 65 with acute or convalescent COVID-19. The CDR3 is CASSLFQGNQPQHF. The nucleotide sequence reads as follows: TGTGCCAGCAGTTTATTCCAGGGCAATCAGCCCCAGCATTTT.